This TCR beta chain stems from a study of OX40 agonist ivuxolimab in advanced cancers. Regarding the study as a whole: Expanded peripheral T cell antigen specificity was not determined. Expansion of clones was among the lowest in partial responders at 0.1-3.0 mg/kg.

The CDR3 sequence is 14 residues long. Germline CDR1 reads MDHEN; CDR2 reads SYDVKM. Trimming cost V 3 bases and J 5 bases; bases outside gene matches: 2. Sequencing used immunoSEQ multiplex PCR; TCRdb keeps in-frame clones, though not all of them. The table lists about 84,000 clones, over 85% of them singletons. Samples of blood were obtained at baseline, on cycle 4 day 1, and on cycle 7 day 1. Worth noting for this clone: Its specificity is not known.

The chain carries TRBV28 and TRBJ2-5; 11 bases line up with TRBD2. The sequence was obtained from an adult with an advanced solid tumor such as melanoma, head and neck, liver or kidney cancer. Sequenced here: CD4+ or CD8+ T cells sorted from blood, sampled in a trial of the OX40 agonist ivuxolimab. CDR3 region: CASSFRLAGETQYF. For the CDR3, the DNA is TGTGCCAGCAGTTTTCGACTAGCGGGGGAGACCCAGTACTTC.